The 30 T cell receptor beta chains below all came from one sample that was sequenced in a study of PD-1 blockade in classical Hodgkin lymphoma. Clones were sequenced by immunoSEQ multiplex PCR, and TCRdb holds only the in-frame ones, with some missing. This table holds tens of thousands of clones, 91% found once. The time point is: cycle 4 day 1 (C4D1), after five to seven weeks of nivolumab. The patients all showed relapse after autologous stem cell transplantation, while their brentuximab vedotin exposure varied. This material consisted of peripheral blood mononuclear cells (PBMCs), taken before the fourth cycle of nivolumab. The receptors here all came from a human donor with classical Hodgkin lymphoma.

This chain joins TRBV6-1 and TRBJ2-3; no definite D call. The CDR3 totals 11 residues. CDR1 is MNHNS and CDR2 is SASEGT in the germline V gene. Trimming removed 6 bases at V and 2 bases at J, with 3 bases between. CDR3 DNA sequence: TGTGCCAGCAGCAACACAGATACGCAGTATTTT. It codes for CASSNTDTQYF.

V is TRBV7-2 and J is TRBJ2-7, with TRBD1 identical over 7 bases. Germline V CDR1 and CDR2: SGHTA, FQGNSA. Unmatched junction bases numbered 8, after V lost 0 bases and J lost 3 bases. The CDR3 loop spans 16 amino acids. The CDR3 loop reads CASSLAFLTGSYEQYF. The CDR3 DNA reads TGTGCCAGCAGCTTAGCGTTTCTGACAGGGAGCTACGAGCAGTACTTC.

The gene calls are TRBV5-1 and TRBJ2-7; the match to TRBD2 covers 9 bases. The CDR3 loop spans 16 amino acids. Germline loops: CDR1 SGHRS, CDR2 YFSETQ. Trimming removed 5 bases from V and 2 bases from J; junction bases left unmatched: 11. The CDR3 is CASSFTSSGDTYEQYF. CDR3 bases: TGCGCCAGCAGTTTCACCTCTAGCGGGGACACCTACGAGCAGTACTTC.

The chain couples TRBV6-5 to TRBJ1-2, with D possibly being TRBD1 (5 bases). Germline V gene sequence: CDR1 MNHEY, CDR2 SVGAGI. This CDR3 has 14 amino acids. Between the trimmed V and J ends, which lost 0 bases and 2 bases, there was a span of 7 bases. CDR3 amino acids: CASSYSGVNYGYTF. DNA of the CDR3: TGTGCCAGCAGTTACTCGGGGGTAAACTATGGCTACACCTTC.

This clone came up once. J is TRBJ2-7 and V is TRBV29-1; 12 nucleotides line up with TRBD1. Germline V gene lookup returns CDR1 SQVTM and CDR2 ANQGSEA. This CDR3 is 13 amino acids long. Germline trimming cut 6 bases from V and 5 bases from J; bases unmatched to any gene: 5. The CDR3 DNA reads TGCAGCGTGATCCGGGACAGGGGGCACGAGCAGTACTTC. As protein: CSVIRDRGHEQYF.

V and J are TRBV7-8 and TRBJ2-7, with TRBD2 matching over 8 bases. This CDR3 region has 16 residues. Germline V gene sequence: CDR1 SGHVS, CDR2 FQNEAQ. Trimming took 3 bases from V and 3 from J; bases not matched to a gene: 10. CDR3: CASSFSQRGTYYEQYF. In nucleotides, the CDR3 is TGTGCCAGCAGCTTCTCCCAGCGGGGGACCTACTACGAGCAGTACTTC.

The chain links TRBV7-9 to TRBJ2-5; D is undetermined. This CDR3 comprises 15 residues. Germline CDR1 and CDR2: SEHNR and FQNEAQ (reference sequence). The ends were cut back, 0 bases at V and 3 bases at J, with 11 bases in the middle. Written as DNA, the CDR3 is TGTGCCAGCAGCTTAGCCGCCTTGACCGAAGAGACCCAGTACTTC. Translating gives CASSLAALTEETQYF. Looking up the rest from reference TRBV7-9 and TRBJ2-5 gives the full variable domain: DTGVSQNPRHKITKRGQNVTFRCDPISEHNRLYWYRQTLGQGPEFLTYFQNEAQLEKSRLLSDRFSAERPKGSFSTLEIQRTEQGDSAMYLCASSLAALTEETQYFGPGTRLLVL.

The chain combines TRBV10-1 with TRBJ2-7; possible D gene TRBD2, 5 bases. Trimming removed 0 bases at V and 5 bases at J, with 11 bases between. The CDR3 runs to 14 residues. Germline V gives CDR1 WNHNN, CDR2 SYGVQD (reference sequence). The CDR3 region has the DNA TGCGCCAGCAGTGAGTCAGCGGAATGGGACGAGCAGTACTTC. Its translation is CASSESAEWDEQYF.

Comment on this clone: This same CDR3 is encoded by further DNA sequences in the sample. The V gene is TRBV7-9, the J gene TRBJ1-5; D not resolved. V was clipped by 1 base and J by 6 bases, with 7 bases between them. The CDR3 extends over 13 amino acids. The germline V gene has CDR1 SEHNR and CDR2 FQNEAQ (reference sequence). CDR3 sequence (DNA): TGTGCCAGCAGCTTAGAGGAAGGTCAGCCCCAGCATTTT. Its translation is CASSLEEGQPQHF.

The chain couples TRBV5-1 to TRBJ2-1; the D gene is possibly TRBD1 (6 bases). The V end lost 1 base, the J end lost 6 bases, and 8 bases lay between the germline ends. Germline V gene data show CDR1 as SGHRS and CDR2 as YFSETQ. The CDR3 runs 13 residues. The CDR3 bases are TGCGCCAGCAGCTTGTTACAGGGCAATGAGCAGTTCTTC. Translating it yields CASSLLQGNEQFF.

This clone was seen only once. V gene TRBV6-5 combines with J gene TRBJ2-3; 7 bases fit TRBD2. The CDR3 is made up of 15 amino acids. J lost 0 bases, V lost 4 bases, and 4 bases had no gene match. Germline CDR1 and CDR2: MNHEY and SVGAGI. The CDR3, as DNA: TGTGCCAGCAGTTTGGGGGACTACAGCACAGATACGCAGTATTTT. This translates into CASSLGDYSTDTQYF.

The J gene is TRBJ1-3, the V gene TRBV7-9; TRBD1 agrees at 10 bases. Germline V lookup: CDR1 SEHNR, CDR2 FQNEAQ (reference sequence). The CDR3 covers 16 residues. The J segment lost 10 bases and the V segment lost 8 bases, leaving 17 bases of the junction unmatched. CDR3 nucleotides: TGTGCCAGCCTCGGGGAGGACAGGGGGGACGAAAGGACCATATATTTT. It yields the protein CASLGEDRGDERTIYF.

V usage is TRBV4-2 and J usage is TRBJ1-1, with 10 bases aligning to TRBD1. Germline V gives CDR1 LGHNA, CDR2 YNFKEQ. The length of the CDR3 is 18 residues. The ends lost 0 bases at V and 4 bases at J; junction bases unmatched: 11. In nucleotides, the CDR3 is TGTGCCAGCAGCCAAGATCCAGGGACAGGGGCGTTGAGCACTGAAGCTTTCTTT. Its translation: CASSQDPGTGALSTEAFF.

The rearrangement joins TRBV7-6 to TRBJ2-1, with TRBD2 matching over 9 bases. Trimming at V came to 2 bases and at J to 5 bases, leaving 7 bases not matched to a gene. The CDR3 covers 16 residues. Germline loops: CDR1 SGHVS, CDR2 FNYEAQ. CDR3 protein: CASSLHSSGVDNEQFF. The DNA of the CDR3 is TGTGCCAGCAGCTTACATTCTAGCGGGGTTGACAATGAGCAGTTCTTC. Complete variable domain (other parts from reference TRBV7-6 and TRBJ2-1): GAGVSQSPRYKVTKRGQDVALRCDPISGHVSLYWYRQALGQGPEFLTYFNYEAQQDKSGLPNDRFSAERPEGSISTLTIQRTEQRDSAMYRCASSLHSSGVDNEQFFGPGTRLTVL.

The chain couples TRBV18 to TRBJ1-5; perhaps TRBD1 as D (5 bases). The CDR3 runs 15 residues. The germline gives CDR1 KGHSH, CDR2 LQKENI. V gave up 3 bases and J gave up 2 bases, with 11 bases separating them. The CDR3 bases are TGTGCCAGCTCACCGGGGGGTGGGGGCAATCAGCCCCAGCATTTT. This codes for CASSPGGGGNQPQHF.

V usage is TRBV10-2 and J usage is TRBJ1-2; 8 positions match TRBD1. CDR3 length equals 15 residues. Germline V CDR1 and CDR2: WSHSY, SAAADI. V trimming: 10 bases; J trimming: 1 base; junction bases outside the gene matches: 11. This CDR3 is CATSDRVHHNYGYTF. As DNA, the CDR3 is TGCGCCACCTCGGACAGGGTCCACCATAACTATGGCTACACCTTC.

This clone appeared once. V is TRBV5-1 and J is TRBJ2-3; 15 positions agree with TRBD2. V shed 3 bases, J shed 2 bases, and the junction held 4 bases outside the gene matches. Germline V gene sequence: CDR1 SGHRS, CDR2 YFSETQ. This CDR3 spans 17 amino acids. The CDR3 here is CASSWGLAGGFTDTQYF. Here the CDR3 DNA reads TGCGCCAGCAGCTGGGGACTAGCGGGGGGCTTCACAGATACGCAGTATTTT.

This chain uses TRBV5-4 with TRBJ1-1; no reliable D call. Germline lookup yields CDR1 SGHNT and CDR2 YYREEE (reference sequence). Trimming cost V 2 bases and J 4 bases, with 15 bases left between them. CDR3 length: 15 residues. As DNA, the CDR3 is TGTGCCAGCAGCTTTAAATTCCGCCGGGGCACTGAAGCTTTCTTT. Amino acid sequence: CASSFKFRRGTEAFF.

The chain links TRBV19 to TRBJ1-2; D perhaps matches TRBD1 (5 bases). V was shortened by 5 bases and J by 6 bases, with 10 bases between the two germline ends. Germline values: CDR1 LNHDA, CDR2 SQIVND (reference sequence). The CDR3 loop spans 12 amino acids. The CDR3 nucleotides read TGTGCCAGTAGTGACGGGACTCATGGCTACACCTTC. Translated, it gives CASSDGTHGYTF.

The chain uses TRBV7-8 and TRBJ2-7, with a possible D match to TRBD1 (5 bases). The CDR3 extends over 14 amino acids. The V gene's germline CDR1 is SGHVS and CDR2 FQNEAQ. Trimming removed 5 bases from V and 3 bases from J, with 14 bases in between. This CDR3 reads CASSPRQNLYEQYF. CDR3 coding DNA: TGTGCCAGCAGCCCTCGACAGAACCTCTACGAGCAGTACTTC.

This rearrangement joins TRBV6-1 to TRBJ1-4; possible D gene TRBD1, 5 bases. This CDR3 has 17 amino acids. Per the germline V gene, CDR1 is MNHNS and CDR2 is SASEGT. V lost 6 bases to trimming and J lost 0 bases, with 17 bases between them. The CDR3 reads CASREIGTSPTNEKLFF. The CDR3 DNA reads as TGTGCCAGCAGGGAAATAGGGACTTCCCCAACTAATGAAAAACTGTTTTTT.

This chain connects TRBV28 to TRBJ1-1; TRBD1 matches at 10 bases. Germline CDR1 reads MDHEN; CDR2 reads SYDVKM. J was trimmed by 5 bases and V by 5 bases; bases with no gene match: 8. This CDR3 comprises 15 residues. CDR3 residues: CASSTRQGAKTEAFF. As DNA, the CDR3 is TGTGCCAGCAGTACTAGACAGGGGGCGAAGACTGAAGCTTTCTTT.

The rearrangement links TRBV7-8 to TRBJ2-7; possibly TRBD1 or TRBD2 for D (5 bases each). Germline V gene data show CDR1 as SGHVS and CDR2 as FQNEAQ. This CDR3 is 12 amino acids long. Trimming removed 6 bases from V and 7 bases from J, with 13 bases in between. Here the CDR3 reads CASSPTRQEQYF. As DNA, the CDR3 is TGTGCCAGCAGTCCAACTAGACAGGAGCAGTACTTC.

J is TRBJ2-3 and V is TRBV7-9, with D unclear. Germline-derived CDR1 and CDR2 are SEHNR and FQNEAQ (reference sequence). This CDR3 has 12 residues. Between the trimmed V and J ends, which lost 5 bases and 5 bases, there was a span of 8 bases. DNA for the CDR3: TGTGCCAGCAGCCGAGAAGAAGATACGCAGTATTTT. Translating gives CASSREEDTQYF.

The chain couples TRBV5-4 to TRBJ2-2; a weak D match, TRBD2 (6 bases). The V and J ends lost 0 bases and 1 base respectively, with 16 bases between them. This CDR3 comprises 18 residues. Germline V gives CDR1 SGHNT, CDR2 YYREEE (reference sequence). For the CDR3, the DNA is TGTGCCAGCAGCTTGGACCCTTTCTGGGGGGTGAACACCGGGGAGCTGTTTTTT. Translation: CASSLDPFWGVNTGELFF.

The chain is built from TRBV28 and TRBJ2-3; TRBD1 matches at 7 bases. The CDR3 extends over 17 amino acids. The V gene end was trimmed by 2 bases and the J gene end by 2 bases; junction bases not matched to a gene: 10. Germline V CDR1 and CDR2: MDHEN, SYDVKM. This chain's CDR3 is CASSLIRDSEITDTQYF. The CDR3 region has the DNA TGTGCCAGCAGTTTAATTCGGGACAGTGAAATCACAGATACGCAGTATTTT. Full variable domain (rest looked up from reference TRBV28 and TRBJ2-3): DVKVTQSSRYLVKRTGEKVFLECVQDMDHENMFWYRQDPGLGLRLIYFSYDVKMKEKGDIPEGYSVSREKKERFSLILESASTNQTSMYLCASSLIRDSEITDTQYFGPGTRLTVL.

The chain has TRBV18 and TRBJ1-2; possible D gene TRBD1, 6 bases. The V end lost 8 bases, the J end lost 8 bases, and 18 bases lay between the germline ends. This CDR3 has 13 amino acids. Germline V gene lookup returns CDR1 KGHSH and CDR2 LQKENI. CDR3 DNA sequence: TGTGCCAGCGGACCCAGACAGGAAGACGGCTACACCTTC. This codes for CASGPRQEDGYTF.

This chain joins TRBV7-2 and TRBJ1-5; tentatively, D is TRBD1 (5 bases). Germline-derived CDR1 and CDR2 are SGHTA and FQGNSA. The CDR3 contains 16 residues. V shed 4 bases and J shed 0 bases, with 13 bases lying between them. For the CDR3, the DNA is TGTGCCAGCAGCTACCGGGACCGAGGTAGCAATCAGCCCCAGCATTTT. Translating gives CASSYRDRGSNQPQHF. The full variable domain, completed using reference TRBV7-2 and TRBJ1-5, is GAGVSQSPSNKVTEKGKDVELRCDPISGHTALYWYRQSLGQGLEFLIYFQGNSAPDKSGLPSDRFSAERTGGSVSTLTIQRTQQEDSAVYLCASSYRDRGSNQPQHFGDGTRLSIL.

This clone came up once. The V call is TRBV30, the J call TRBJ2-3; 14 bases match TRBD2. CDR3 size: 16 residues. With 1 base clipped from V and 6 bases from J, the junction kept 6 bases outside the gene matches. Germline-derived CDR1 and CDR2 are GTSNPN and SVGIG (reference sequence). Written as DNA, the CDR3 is TGTGCCTGGAGTGCTGGGACTAGCGGGGGCGGGGATACGCAGTATTTT. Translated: CAWSAGTSGGGDTQYF.

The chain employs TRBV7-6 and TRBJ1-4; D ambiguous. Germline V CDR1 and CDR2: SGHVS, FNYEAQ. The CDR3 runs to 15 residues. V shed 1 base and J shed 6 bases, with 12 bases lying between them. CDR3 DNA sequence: TGTGCCAGCAGCTTAGGGGTCCTGAGCTATGAAAAACTGTTTTTT. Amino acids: CASSLGVLSYEKLFF.